This T cell receptor beta chain was sequenced for a study of monozygotic twins with inflammatory bowel disease. Notes on the study in general: Reduced clonotype sharing with other individuals was observed in IBD patients relative to healthy twins, especially with disease activity.

Using the 5' RACE reads, TCRdb records one entry per CDR3 protein without DNA. The sample includes about 300,000 distinct CDR3 sequences. Per germline, CDR1 SGHRS and CDR2 YFSETQ. The CDR3 loop spans 13 amino acids. As for this clonotype: Its antigen is currently unknown.

The chain employs TRBV5-1 and TRBJ2-3; TCRdb's D call, TRBD1, is unchecked because there is no DNA. Sequencing was done on a sample of blood. The sequence derives from a human donor with ulcerative colitis or Crohn's disease, or a healthy co-twin of an affected twin (not recorded which). The CDR3 protein is CASSVRGTDTQYF.